This T cell receptor (beta chain) was sequenced during a study of blood T cell repertoires in COVID-19. Method: immunoSEQ multiplex PCR; TCRdb's copy keeps in-frame clones and lacks some. The table includes just over 45,000 clones, over 70% detected once. The length of the CDR3 is 17 residues. The J segment lost 5 bases and the V segment lost 0 bases, leaving 9 bases of the junction unmatched. Looked up from germline, CDR1 is MNHNS and CDR2 is SASEGT. This TCR derives from a human donor in a cohort sampled during active COVID-19. Sequencing was done on a sample of peripheral blood. The V gene is TRBV6-1, the J gene TRBJ1-2; 10 bases map to TRBD1. Here the CDR3 reads CASSEAPRTGGGYGYTF. In DNA form, the CDR3 reads TGTGCCAGCAGTGAAGCCCCCAGGACAGGGGGAGGATATGGCTACACCTTC.